The 23 T cell receptor beta chains reported below all come from one sample, sequenced in a study of identical twins. TCRdb itself ran the 5' RACE reads through MiXCR, one entry per CDR3 protein. This sample carries 640,000 or so distinct CDR3 sequences, around 6% of them seen once, and the ten largest clones take roughly 1.6%. The sequenced material came from naive T cells sorted from blood. The receptor source for this set is a man younger than 35 in good health.

This clonotype has more than one count but fewer than ten. A junction boundary mismatches the germline segment, possibly from a read error. The chain couples TRBV20-1 to TRBJ2-1; no reliable D call. Germline loops: CDR1 DFQATT, CDR2 SNEGSKA (reference sequence). The CDR3 is 14 residues long. This CDR3 is CSARDLYSDNEQFF. The CDR3 bases are TGCAGTGCTAGAGACCTCTACTCCGACAATGAGCAGTTCTTC.

This clonotype was picked up many times. The chain links TRBV29-1 to TRBJ2-5, with D perhaps matching TRBD2 (6 bases). V was shortened by 5 bases and J by 7 bases, with 8 bases between the two germline ends. Germline V CDR1 and CDR2: SQVTM, ANQGSEA. CDR3 length equals 10 residues. CDR3 bases: TGCAGCGTTTGGGAGGTGACCCAGTACTTC. Residues: CSVWEVTQYF.

This clonotype was detected many times. The chain has TRBV12-3 or TRBV12-4 and TRBJ2-7; the match to TRBD1 covers 10 bases. The CDR3 is made up of 14 amino acids. With 6 bases clipped from V and 3 bases from J, the junction kept 5 bases outside the gene matches. Written as DNA, the CDR3 is TGTGCCAGCAGCCCAGGACAGGGGGGCTACGAGCAGTACTTC. The encoded protein is CASSPGQGGYEQYF.

This clonotype appeared many times. This CDR3 reads CATSDWRGAPRGAGINTDTQYF. As DNA, the CDR3 is TGTGCCACCAGTGATTGGCGGGGTGCCCCCAGGGGAGCGGGGATTAACACAGATACGCAGTATTTT. The chain couples TRBV24-1 to TRBJ2-3; tentatively, D is TRBD2 (7 bases). The CDR3 loop spans 22 amino acids. Germline CDR1 is KGHDR and CDR2 is SFDVKD. The V end lost 2 bases, the J end lost 2 bases, and 31 bases lay between the germline ends.

The rearrangement links TRBV30 to TRBJ2-5; D is uncertain. The CDR3 extends over 11 amino acids. V was pared by 3 bases and J by 3 bases, with 5 bases between. In germline, CDR1 is GTSNPN, CDR2 SVGIG (reference sequence). CDR3 coding DNA: TGTGCCTGGAGCCCTAAAGAGACCCAGTACTTC. As protein: CAWSPKETQYF.

Worth noting for this clonotype: This may arise from a read error, as a much more abundant clone is one base away. This chain joins TRBV30 and TRBJ2-2, with 11 bases matching TRBD2. This CDR3 has 17 amino acids. Germline V gene data show CDR1 as GTSNPN and CDR2 as SVGIG (reference sequence). V shed 6 bases, J shed 2 bases, and the junction held 11 bases outside the gene matches. CDR3 in amino acids: CACSALGTSGNTGELFF. CDR3 nucleotides: TGTGCCTGTAGCGCTCTTGGGACTAGCGGAAACACCGGGGAGCTGTTTTTT.

In the case of this clonotype: It is likely a read error, because the conserved phenylalanine at the end of the CDR3 is missing. This CDR3 is CASSLADWRNTEAFC. The CDR3 DNA reads as TGTGCCAGCAGTTTAGCGGACTGGCGGAACACTGAAGCTTTCTGT. The chain links TRBV12-3 or TRBV12-4 to TRBJ1-1, with unresolved D. CDR3 size: 15 residues. Trimming cost V 0 bases and J 1 base, with 9 bases left between them.

The sample holds many counts of this clonotype. The J gene is TRBJ2-1, the V gene TRBV29-1; 10 nucleotides align to TRBD2. In germline, CDR1 is SQVTM, CDR2 ANQGSEA. There are 16 residues in the CDR3. After removal of 2 bases from V and 0 bases from J, the junction contained 4 bases not matched to a gene. The CDR3 reads CSVETSGTLSYNEQFF. In DNA form, the CDR3 reads TGCAGCGTTGAAACTAGCGGGACCCTCTCCTACAATGAGCAGTTCTTC.

In its sample, this clonotype was seen many times. V is TRBV27 and J is TRBJ1-2; 7 positions match TRBD1. This CDR3 is 13 amino acids long. Germline values: CDR1 MNHEY, CDR2 SMNVEV (reference sequence). J gave up 5 bases and V 6 bases, and 6 bases lay outside the gene matches. Here the CDR3 DNA reads TGTGCCAGCAGCCTGACAGGGCCATATGGCTACACCTTC. Protein: CASSLTGPYGYTF.

The sample holds many counts of this clonotype. The rearrangement links TRBV29-1 to TRBJ2-7, with TRBD2 as a possible D gene (6 bases). This CDR3 is 13 amino acids long. Germline CDR1 SQVTM, CDR2 ANQGSEA. V was trimmed by 5 bases and J by 0 bases, leaving 11 bases between them. In nucleotides, the CDR3 is TGCAGCGTTTATGGCGGGGACTCCTACGAGCAGTACTTC. Amino acids: CSVYGGDSYEQYF.

This clonotype was detected ten times or more. The rearrangement links TRBV5-1 to TRBJ2-2; perhaps TRBD2 as D (5 bases). Germline loops: CDR1 SGHRS, CDR2 YFSETQ. The length of the CDR3 is 13 residues. The germline V and J ends were trimmed by 3 bases and 12 bases, with 15 bases remaining between them. This CDR3 is CASSSLSGEKLFF. CDR3 nucleotides: TGCGCCAGCAGCTCTTTATCCGGGGAGAAGCTGTTTTTT. The full variable domain, in which reference TRBV5-1 and TRBJ2-2 provide the parts outside the CDR3, is KAGVTQTPRYLIKTRGQQVTLSCSPISGHRSVSWYQQTPGQGLQFLFEYFSETQRNKGNFPGRFSGRQFSNSRSEMNVSTLELGDSALYLCASSSLSGEKLFFGEGSRLTVL.

This clonotype was counted ten times or more. This chain uses TRBV14 with TRBJ2-1; D possibly corresponds to TRBD2 (5 bases). CDR1 and CDR2 from the germline V gene are SGHDN and FVKESK. The CDR3 covers 16 residues. Trimming took 0 bases from V and 3 from J, leaving 12 bases between them. CDR3 amino acids: CASSQDRRGLYNEQFF. Here the CDR3 DNA reads TGTGCCAGCAGCCAAGATAGGCGCGGACTCTACAATGAGCAGTTCTTC.

This clonotype was counted a few times. Sequence at one end of the junction differs from germline and may be a read error. This sequence joins TRBV25-1 and TRBJ2-1; D assignment may be TRBD1 or TRBD2 (5 bases each). CDR3 length: 11 amino acids. In germline, CDR1 is MGHDK, CDR2 SYGVNS. CDR3 in amino acids: CASSLGDLGVF. As DNA, the CDR3 is TGTGCCAGCAGTCTGGGGGACCTTGGGGTCTTC.

This clonotype was observed at least ten times. The chain links TRBV28 to TRBJ1-1, with a weak D call TRBD1 (5 bases). The germline V gene has CDR1 MDHEN and CDR2 SYDVKM. The CDR3 has 13 residues. Between the trimmed V and J ends, which lost 8 bases and 4 bases, there was a span of 14 bases. This CDR3 is CASHAQGGTEAFF. The CDR3 coding sequence is TGTGCCAGCCACGCCCAGGGAGGCACTGAAGCTTTCTTT. Full variable domain (rest looked up from reference TRBV28 and TRBJ1-1): DVKVTQSSRYLVKRTGEKVFLECVQDMDHENMFWYRQDPGLGLRLIYFSYDVKMKEKGDIPEGYSVSREKKERFSLILESASTNQTSMYLCASHAQGGTEAFFGQGTRLTVV.

This clonotype was seen many times. The rearrangement joins TRBV25-1 to TRBJ2-1; no reliable D call. The CDR3 is 15 residues long. Trimming cost V 4 bases and J 1 base, with 11 bases left between them. Germline CDR1 MGHDK, CDR2 SYGVNS. The CDR3 sequence: CASSGTGPSYNEQFF. The CDR3 bases are TGTGCCAGCAGTGGTACCGGGCCGTCCTACAATGAGCAGTTCTTC.

This clonotype was detected once. This may come from a read error, since a much larger clone is one base off. The rearrangement uses TRBV5-1 and TRBJ2-7, with 8 nucleotides matching TRBD2. CDR1 and CDR2 from the germline V gene are SGHRS and YFSETQ. Trimming cost V 2 bases and J 6 bases; bases outside gene matches: 13. The CDR3 runs 16 residues. The CDR3 spells CASSFGTGGPKVEQYV. For the CDR3, the DNA is TGCGCCAGCAGCTTTGGAACGGGAGGGCCCAAGGTCGAGCAGTACGTC.

Regarding this clonotype: This may come from a read error, since a much larger clone is one base off. The chain recombines TRBV18 with TRBJ2-7, with D possibly being TRBD1 or TRBD2 (5 bases each). The germline CDR1 and CDR2 sequences are KGHSH and LQKENI. The CDR3 has 12 amino acids. The CDR3 coding sequence is TGTGCCAGCTCAAAGACAGACTACGAGCAGTGCTTC. As protein: CASSKTDYEQCF.

This clonotype showed up many times. The chain is built from TRBV12-3 or TRBV12-4 and TRBJ1-6; no definite D call. The CDR3 covers 14 residues. The ends were cut back, 5 bases at V and 5 bases at J, with 10 bases in the middle. CDR3 protein: CASSEGPNNSPLHF. As DNA, the CDR3 is TGTGCCAGCAGTGAAGGGCCCAATAATTCACCCCTCCACTTT.

In this sample, this clonotype turned up many times. The rearrangement joins TRBV4-3 to TRBJ2-1; perhaps TRBD2 as D (7 bases). The germline gives CDR1 LGHNA, CDR2 YSLEER. This CDR3 has 17 amino acids. The V end lost 0 bases, the J end lost 0 bases, and 12 bases lay between the germline ends. The CDR3 protein is CASSQDHRGGSYNEQFF. DNA of the CDR3: TGCGCCAGCAGCCAAGACCATAGGGGGGGCTCCTACAATGAGCAGTTCTTC.

This clonotype has at least ten counts. The gene calls are TRBV20-1 and TRBJ2-3, with D perhaps matching TRBD1 or TRBD2 (5 bases each). The CDR3 runs to 15 residues. Germline V CDR1 and CDR2: DFQATT, SNEGSKA (reference sequence). The V end lost 6 bases, the J end lost 0 bases, and 16 bases lay between the germline ends. The CDR3 DNA follows: TGCAGTGCAGACAGATCTAGCCGAAGCACAGATACGCAGTATTTT. Amino acids: CSADRSSRSTDTQYF.

This clonotype occurred many times. The gene calls are TRBV12-3 or TRBV12-4 and TRBJ2-3; a possible D gene is TRBD2 (5 bases). With 6 bases removed from V and 1 base from J, the gap between germline ends came to 14 bases. CDR3 length equals 15 residues. The DNA of the CDR3 is TGTGCCAGCAGCATGGGTGTCGGGGGCACAGATACGCAGTATTTT. Protein product: CASSMGVGGTDTQYF.

For this clonotype: Since the CDR3 does not end with the conserved phenylalanine or tryptophan, this likely comes from a read error. The V call is TRBV5-1, the J call TRBJ2-3, with TRBD1 as a possible D gene (5 bases). The germline V gene has CDR1 SGHRS and CDR2 YFSETQ. V was clipped by 2 bases and J by 6 bases, with 16 bases between them. The CDR3 has 15 residues. In nucleotides, the CDR3 is TGCGCCAGCAGCTTAGACAGAGCAGCCTGGGATACGCAGTATATT. Translated, it gives CASSLDRAAWDTQYI.

The sample holds many counts of this clonotype. V gene TRBV11-2 combines with J gene TRBJ2-1; no firm D call. Germline assignment: CDR1 SGHAT and CDR2 FQNNGV. Trimming stripped 0 bases from V and 2 bases from J, with 11 bases between. The CDR3 sequence is 16 residues long. CDR3 DNA sequence: TGTGCCAGCAGCTTAGATCTCCGAACTCCCTACAATGAGCAGTTCTTC. This sequence encodes CASSLDLRTPYNEQFF.